This record concerns one TCR beta chain sequence. The antigen is not known. One entry per CDR3 protein, called by TCRdb with MiXCR from the reads. The table lists some 320,000 distinct CDR3 sequences, around 29% of them singletons. The data originate from a study of T cell repertoires in cytomegalovirus infection. Study context: Recently identified HLA-C-restricted CMV epitopes and well-studied HLA-B-restricted CMV epitopes were used by the study. Indicated by public TCR beta signatures were CMV infection and matching HLA type. Study-level results: HLA-C-restricted, CMV-specific TCR beta clonotypes were dominant ex vivo.

V dropped 5 bases and J dropped 3; count of bases not matched to a gene: 15. The length of the CDR3 is 17 residues. Sequenced here: cultured PBMCs, sampled from culture after CMV antigen stimulation. The chain uses TRBV12-3 or TRBV12-4 and TRBJ1-2, with 7 bases fitting TRBD1. The source of this sequence is a human donor in good health (CMV status not recorded). Some clones in this sample may be carry-over from other donors' samples. The CDR3 protein is CASSLRGRPSGYYGYTF. The CDR3 DNA reads as TGTGCCAGCAGTCTCAGGGGGAGGCCGTCAGGATACTATGGCTACACCTTC.